The 32 T cell receptor beta chains listed next were all sequenced from one sample in a study of spatial heterogeneity in lung cancer. Findings and limits, study-wide: For expanded intratumoral alpha and beta TCRs, counts tracked tumor mutation counts.

Documented time point: sample taken at primary tumor resection. Using its own MiXCR run on the 5' RACE reads, TCRdb lists one record per CDR3 protein. The repertoire consists of roughly 18,000 distinct CDR3 sequences, with roughly 9% occurring once and the leading ten covering less than 25%. Their cognate antigens are unknown. The specimen was lung tumor tissue, collected at surgery. Receptors originate from a female donor with early-stage non-small cell lung cancer.

On this clonotype itself: This beta chain came through as a stray read in a library set up for alpha chains, and its size says little. The chain is built from TRBV11-3 and TRBJ2-5, with TRBD1 matching over 8 bases. Per the germline V gene, CDR1 is SGHNT and CDR2 is YENEEA. Trimming took 1 base from V and 2 from J; bases not matched to a gene: 0. The CDR3 totals 14 residues. Here the CDR3 reads CASSLGQGQETQYF. Here the CDR3 DNA reads TGTGCCAGCAGCTTAGGACAGGGGCAAGAGACCCAGTACTTC.

Details on this clonotype: This beta chain represents an off-target read in a library built for alpha chains; its size is of limited meaning. The chain recombines TRBV6-6 with TRBJ1-2; 9 bases line up with TRBD1. The CDR3 has 13 amino acids. V dropped 7 bases and J dropped 7; count of bases not matched to a gene: 7. CDR1 is MNHNY and CDR2 is SVGAGI in the germline V gene (reference sequence). The CDR3, as DNA: TGTGCCAGCACCTGGGACAGGGTTGTTGGCTACACCTTC. Its protein is CASTWDRVVGYTF.

Worth noting for this clonotype: This may be a read error: a much more frequent sequence differs by one nucleotide. A library prepared for alpha chains yielded this beta chain as an off-target read; its size is of little meaning. This chain joins TRBV10-3 and TRBJ2-4; D possibly corresponds to TRBD1 (6 bases). Germline assignment: CDR1 ENHRY and CDR2 SYGVKD. The CDR3 covers 15 residues. The CDR3 bases are TGTGCCATCAGTGACACAGGGCTAGCCAAAGACATTCAGTACTTC. As protein: CAISDTGLAKDIQYF.

This clonotype was counted at least ten times. In a library made to pick up alpha chains, this beta chain is a stray read with a size that means little. The chain is built from TRBV4-2 and TRBJ2-2, with TRBD1 as a possible D gene (5 bases). CDR1 and CDR2 (germline): LGHNA, YNFKEQ. The ends were cut back, 1 base at V and 0 bases at J, with 9 bases in the middle. This CDR3 contains 16 residues. The CDR3 sequence: CASSQVGVTNTGELFF. CDR3 bases: TGTGCCAGCAGCCAAGTAGGGGTCACGAACACCGGGGAGCTGTTTTTT.

This clonotype showed up many times. This beta chain is an unintended read in a library built for alpha chains; its size means little. The V gene is TRBV5-6, the J gene TRBJ2-3; D may be TRBD1 (5 bases). The CDR3 loop spans 14 amino acids. The V gene lost 1 base and the J gene lost 6 bases, with 12 bases spanning the gap. The germline gives CDR1 SGHDT, CDR2 YYEEEE. The CDR3 nucleotides are TGTGCCAGCAGCTTGACAGGTCCTGCGGATACGCAGTATTTT. Encoded protein: CASSLTGPADTQYF.

A note on this clonotype: Little can be read into the size of this beta chain, an off-target read in a library designed for alpha chains. The CDR3 region has the DNA TGTGCCAGCAGTGGATACAGTAATTCACCCCTCCACTTT. Amino acids: CASSGYSNSPLHF. This chain joins TRBV25-1 and TRBJ1-6; D unresolved. The ends were cut back, 4 bases at V and 6 bases at J, with 7 bases in the middle. The CDR3 is made up of 13 amino acids. Germline V CDR1 and CDR2: MGHDK, SYGVNS.

In the case of this clonotype: Within a library made for alpha chains, this beta chain is off target, and its count is uninformative. This chain links TRBV28 with TRBJ2-3; D is perhaps TRBD2 (6 bases). Trimming shortened V by 6 bases and J by 1 base, and 17 bases separated the two germline ends. The CDR3 is made up of 16 amino acids. Germline-derived CDR1 and CDR2 are MDHEN and SYDVKM. This CDR3 is CASSRTPGAGTDTQYF. The CDR3 DNA follows: TGTGCCAGCAGCCGAACTCCGGGAGCGGGCACAGATACGCAGTATTTT. The full variable domain, completed using reference TRBV28 and TRBJ2-3, is DVKVTQSSRYLVKRTGEKVFLECVQDMDHENMFWYRQDPGLGLRLIYFSYDVKMKEKGDIPEGYSVSREKKERFSLILESASTNQTSMYLCASSRTPGAGTDTQYFGPGTRLTVL.

This clonotype has a count of ten or more. With the library built for alpha chains, this beta chain is off target and its frequency is not meaningful. The J gene is TRBJ2-2, the V gene TRBV4-3; maybe TRBD2 (5 bases). This CDR3 comprises 14 residues. Germline V gene lookup returns CDR1 LGHNA and CDR2 YSLEER. V lost 5 bases and J 6 bases, leaving 13 bases between the germline ends. Here the CDR3 reads CASSWTLFSGELFF. The CDR3 DNA reads TGCGCCAGCAGCTGGACTTTGTTCTCCGGGGAGCTGTTTTTT.

This clonotype showed up many times. This beta chain slipped into a library made for alpha chains as a stray read, so its size is not meaningful. The chain uses TRBV5-8 and TRBJ2-2; 9 bases match TRBD1. Trimming removed 0 bases from V and 6 bases from J; junction bases left unmatched: 3. The length of the CDR3 is 15 residues. Germline V gives CDR1 SGHTS, CDR2 YDEGEE. CDR3 residues: CASSLGQGGAGELFF. The CDR3, as DNA: TGTGCCAGCAGCTTGGGACAGGGGGGCGCCGGGGAGCTGTTTTTT.

This clonotype was counted many times. As an off-target read in a library built for alpha chains, this beta chain has a frequency of little significance. The chain uses TRBV10-1 and TRBJ1-5, with D maybe TRBD1 (6 bases). This CDR3 has 16 amino acids. V lost 1 base, J lost 7 bases, and 17 bases lay in between. Germline loops: CDR1 WNHNN, CDR2 SYGVQD (reference sequence). The CDR3 sequence: CASSEFPGVPRQPQHF. The CDR3 DNA is TGCGCCAGCAGTGAGTTTCCAGGGGTGCCTCGGCAGCCCCAGCATTTT.

In its sample, this clonotype was seen many times. This beta chain lies outside the target of a library built for alpha chains; its clone size means little. J is TRBJ2-1 and V is TRBV28, with D possibly matching TRBD1 (5 bases). CDR3 length: 12 amino acids. V was shortened by 2 bases and J by 6 bases, with 5 bases between the two germline ends. Germline lookup yields CDR1 MDHEN and CDR2 SYDVKM. The CDR3 coding sequence is TGTGCCAGCAGTTTAAGGGGCAATGAGCAGTTCTTC. Protein sequence: CASSLRGNEQFF.

This clonotype was recorded at least ten times. This beta chain came through as a stray read in a library set up for alpha chains, and its size says little. V is TRBV7-3 and J is TRBJ2-2; 9 positions agree with TRBD1. V was pared by 4 bases and J by 3 bases, with 3 bases of the junction left unmatched. This CDR3 spans 15 amino acids. CDR1 is SGHTA, CDR2 FQGTGA, per germline. CDR3 sequence reads: CASSSGTGYTGELFF. The DNA of the CDR3 is TGTGCCAGCAGCTCCGGGACAGGGTACACCGGGGAGCTGTTTTTT. Together with reference TRBV7-3 and TRBJ2-2, the CDR3 gives the full variable domain: GAGVSQTPSNKVTEKGKYVELRCDPISGHTALYWYRQSLGQGPEFLIYFQGTGAADDSGLPNDRFFAVRPEGSVSTLKIQRTERGDSAVYLCASSSGTGYTGELFFGEGSRLTVL.

This clonotype is medium-sized. This beta chain appears as a stray read in a library generated for alpha chains; its size is not informative. The V and J genes are TRBV6-1 and TRBJ1-2; no reliable D call. Germline CDR1 is MNHNS and CDR2 is SASEGT. V lost 1 base to trimming and J lost 0 bases, with 9 bases between them. This CDR3 has 15 residues. The CDR3 spells CASSEGLQANYGYTF. CDR3 sequence (DNA): TGTGCCAGCAGTGAAGGGTTACAAGCTAACTATGGCTACACCTTC.

Worth noting for this clonotype: This beta chain is an off-target read within a library intended for alpha chains, so its frequency means little. The genes are TRBV7-2 and TRBJ1-1; D is perhaps TRBD1 (5 bases). V dropped 5 bases and J dropped 2 bases, with 15 bases sitting between them. CDR3 length: 15 amino acids. Per germline, CDR1 SGHTA and CDR2 FQGNSA. The CDR3 sequence is CASSAYRSSNTEAFF. CDR3 nucleotide sequence: TGTGCCAGCAGCGCGTACAGGAGTTCAAACACTGAAGCTTTCTTT.

A word on this clonotype: The library was prepared for alpha chains; this beta chain is a stray read, so its frequency means little. The chain couples TRBV18 to TRBJ1-4; D may be TRBD1 (6 bases). Germline V lookup: CDR1 KGHSH, CDR2 LQKENI. The ends were cut back, 3 bases at V and 4 bases at J, with 12 bases in the middle. CDR3 length: 15 residues. CDR3 sequence reads: CASSPIQGNNEKLFF. CDR3 nucleotides: TGTGCCAGCTCACCGATACAGGGCAATAATGAAAAACTGTTTTTT. Supplemented by reference TRBV18 and TRBJ1-4, the full variable domain reads NAGVMQNPRHLVRRRGQEARLRCSPMKGHSHVYWYRQLPEEGLKFMVYLQKENIIDESGMPKERFSAEFPKEGPSILRIQQVVRGDSAAYFCASSPIQGNNEKLFFGSGTQLSVL.

This clonotype was picked up one time. Because this beta chain is a stray read in a library intended to capture alpha chains, its abundance should not be given much weight. This chain connects TRBV4-3 to TRBJ2-1; 9 positions agree with TRBD2. This CDR3 is built from 16 residues. CDR1 is LGHNA, CDR2 YSLEER, per germline. Trimming cost V 2 bases and J 1 base; bases outside gene matches: 3. CDR3 nucleotide sequence: TGCGCCAGCAGCCAACGGCTAGCGGGGTCCTACAATGAGCAGTTCTTC. Protein sequence: CASSQRLAGSYNEQFF.

This clonotype was counted between two and nine times. In a library made to pick up alpha chains, this beta chain is a stray read with a size that means little. The chain is built from TRBV7-9 and TRBJ1-2; 8 nucleotides line up with TRBD1. The CDR3 is 15 residues long. Germline V lookup: CDR1 SEHNR, CDR2 FQNEAQ (reference sequence). V dropped 0 bases and J dropped 8; count of bases not matched to a gene: 8. The DNA for the CDR3 is TGTGCCAGCAGCTTAGCTCTTCAGGGGGCGGAAGGCTACACCTTC. Amino acids: CASSLALQGAEGYTF.

This clonotype was seen at least ten times. The library was prepared for alpha chains; this beta chain is a stray read, so its frequency means little. This chain links TRBV2 with TRBJ2-5; 11 nucleotides line up with TRBD2. CDR3 size: 14 residues. The V segment lost 2 bases and the J segment 4 bases; nucleotides outside the gene matches: 0. CDR1 is SNHLY, CDR2 FYNNEI, per germline. CDR3 sequence reads: CASSETSGGETQYF. The CDR3 DNA sequence: TGTGCCAGCAGTGAAACTAGCGGGGGAGAGACCCAGTACTTC.

This clonotype was found a few times. This beta chain slipped into a library made for alpha chains as a stray read, so its size is not meaningful. The chain links TRBV7-2 to TRBJ1-2; a possible D gene is TRBD1 (6 bases). With 4 bases removed from V and 10 bases from J, the gap between germline ends came to 10 bases. The CDR3 loop spans 11 amino acids. The germline V gene encodes CDR1 SGHTA and CDR2 FQGNSA. CDR3 nucleotide sequence: TGTGCCAGCAGCTCGTACAGGGACTACACCTTC. It is translated as CASSSYRDYTF. The whole variable domain, remainder taken from reference TRBV7-2 and TRBJ1-2, is GAGVSQSPSNKVTEKGKDVELRCDPISGHTALYWYRQSLGQGLEFLIYFQGNSAPDKSGLPSDRFSAERTGGSVSTLTIQRTQQEDSAVYLCASSSYRDYTFGSGTRLTVV.

As regards this clonotype: As an off-target read in a library built for alpha chains, this beta chain has a frequency of little significance. This chain joins TRBV2 and TRBJ2-5; D may match TRBD1 or TRBD2 (6 bases each). The germline CDR1 and CDR2 sequences are SNHLY and FYNNEI. The V gene lost 5 bases and the J gene lost 4 bases, with 20 bases spanning the gap. The CDR3 spans 16 residues. Here the CDR3 reads CASSPAGRGRGETQYF. In DNA form, the CDR3 reads TGTGCCAGCAGTCCAGCGGGCAGGGGAAGGGGAGAGACCCAGTACTTC.

With respect to this clonotype: Little can be read into the size of this beta chain, an off-target read in a library designed for alpha chains. The rearrangement uses TRBV20-1 and TRBJ2-5; a possible D gene is TRBD2 (7 bases). This CDR3 is 16 amino acids long. Germline V gene sequence: CDR1 DFQATT, CDR2 SNEGSKA (reference sequence). Trimming shortened V by 5 bases and J by 2 bases, and 21 bases separated the two germline ends. The CDR3 bases are TGCAGTGCTGGGGTATCTCCGGGGGGCACACAAGAGACCCAGTACTTC. This codes for CSAGVSPGGTQETQYF.

For this clonotype: This beta chain appears as a stray read in a library generated for alpha chains; its size is not informative. The chain uses TRBV6-1 and TRBJ1-5, with 7 bases that match TRBD1. CDR3 size: 16 residues. In germline, CDR1 is MNHNS, CDR2 SASEGT. V was pared by 4 bases and J by 1 base, with 7 bases of the junction left unmatched. This chain's CDR3 is CASSAGTEKSNQPQHF. The CDR3 bases are TGTGCCAGCAGTGCCGGGACAGAAAAAAGCAATCAGCCCCAGCATTTT.

As regards this clonotype: The library was built for alpha chains, so this beta chain is an off-target read and its size means little. CDR3: CASSYLDNEQFF. As DNA, the CDR3 is TGTGCCAGCAGTTACTTGGACAATGAGCAGTTCTTC. V usage is TRBV6-6 and J usage is TRBJ2-1; D not resolved. The CDR3 extends over 12 amino acids. Trimming stripped 1 base from V and 5 bases from J, with 3 bases between. CDR1 and CDR2 from the germline V gene are MNHNY and SVGAGI (reference sequence).

This clonotype is deemed medium-sized. This beta chain appears as a stray read in a library generated for alpha chains; its size is not informative. The V gene is TRBV3-1, the J gene TRBJ2-2, with 12 bases identical to TRBD2. Looked up from germline, CDR1 is LGHDT and CDR2 is YNNKEL (reference sequence). The V segment lost 4 bases and the J segment 10 bases; nucleotides outside the gene matches: 7. This CDR3 region has 15 residues. The CDR3 protein is CASSLGLAGSQELFF. CDR3 bases: TGTGCCAGCAGCCTAGGACTAGCGGGGTCCCAGGAGCTGTTTTTT.

There are many counts of this clonotype. For a library built for alpha chains, this beta chain is a stray read; little rests on its size. J is TRBJ2-7 and V is TRBV7-9; 9 nucleotides agree with TRBD1. Germline loops: CDR1 SEHNR, CDR2 FQNEAQ (reference sequence). Losses at the gene ends were 5 bases for V and 2 bases for J; bases not matched to a gene: 10. The CDR3 sequence is 16 residues long. The CDR3, as DNA: TGTGCCAGCAGCCCCATCTCCGGGACAGGGACCTACGAGCAGTACTTC. It translates to CASSPISGTGTYEQYF.

This clonotype appeared many times. Being off target in a library aimed at alpha chains, this beta chain has a size of little meaning. This rearrangement joins TRBV6-2 or TRBV6-3 to TRBJ2-7; D may correspond to TRBD1 or TRBD2 (7 bases each). This CDR3 has 15 residues. The V end lost 5 bases, the J end lost 4 bases, and 18 bases lay between the germline ends. Germline values: CDR1 MNHEY, CDR2 SVGEGT. CDR3 bases: TGTGCCAGCAGTCAAGCGGGGAGGGGGCATTACGAGCAGTACTTC. Translating gives CASSQAGRGHYEQYF.

This clonotype was seen repeatedly, ten times or more. This beta chain is off target for a library built for alpha chains, so its abundance means little. The rearrangement joins TRBV5-1 to TRBJ2-7; 9 bases map to TRBD1. Germline trimming cut 1 base from V and 1 base from J; bases unmatched to any gene: 3. There are 15 residues in the CDR3. Germline loops: CDR1 SGHRS, CDR2 YFSETQ. Here the CDR3 DNA reads TGCGCCAGCAGCTTGTCCGGGACAGGGTCCTACGAGCAGTACTTC. Translation: CASSLSGTGSYEQYF. Full variable domain (rest looked up from reference TRBV5-1 and TRBJ2-7): KAGVTQTPRYLIKTRGQQVTLSCSPISGHRSVSWYQQTPGQGLQFLFEYFSETQRNKGNFPGRFSGRQFSNSRSEMNVSTLELGDSALYLCASSLSGTGSYEQYFGPGTRLTVT.

This clonotype was counted a few times. This beta chain represents an off-target read in a library built for alpha chains; its size is of limited meaning. The rearrangement links TRBV12-3 or TRBV12-4 to TRBJ1-2; 8 bases align to TRBD1. The CDR3 has 16 amino acids. Trimming cost V 4 bases and J 3 bases; bases outside gene matches: 10. In DNA form, the CDR3 reads TGTGCCAGCAGTTCCCCCCCAGGGGGCGCTTACTATGGCTACACCTTC. It specifies CASSSPPGGAYYGYTF.

This clonotype has more than one count but fewer than ten. This beta chain is a stray sequence in a library constructed for alpha chains; its clone size is not meaningful. V gene TRBV12-3 or TRBV12-4 combines with J gene TRBJ1-2, with TRBD1 matching over 7 bases. The CDR3 loop spans 13 amino acids. V lost 6 bases and J lost 6; bases outside the gene matches: 7. The CDR3, as DNA: TGTGCCAGCAGCCAGGACAGGTCGGATGGCTACACCTTC. It encodes CASSQDRSDGYTF.

By share, this clonotype counts as medium-sized (0.01 to 0.1%). This beta chain is a stray sequence in a library constructed for alpha chains; its clone size is not meaningful. The genes are TRBV7-9 and TRBJ2-2; perhaps D is TRBD1 or TRBD2 (5 bases each). Trimming removed 0 bases from V and 5 bases from J, with 10 bases in between. This CDR3 has 15 residues. CDR1 and CDR2 (germline): SEHNR, FQNEAQ (reference sequence). The CDR3 DNA reads as TGTGCCAGCAGCTTAGCGGGACCTGATACCGGGGAGCTGTTTTTT. Protein product: CASSLAGPDTGELFF.

This clonotype was counted only a few times. This beta chain represents an off-target read in a library built for alpha chains; its size is of limited meaning. This chain joins TRBV20-1 and TRBJ2-1; D is possibly TRBD2 (6 bases). The CDR3 has 11 residues. From germline, CDR1 is DFQATT and CDR2 SNEGSKA (reference sequence). The V and J ends lost 5 bases and 8 bases respectively, with 10 bases between them. The CDR3 spells CSAAREDEQFF. The DNA of the CDR3 is TGCAGTGCTGCCAGGGAGGATGAGCAGTTCTTC.

To note about this clonotype: This beta chain is an off-target read within a library intended for alpha chains, so its frequency means little. This chain connects TRBV7-3 to TRBJ2-7, with 8 bases matching TRBD2. Germline lookup yields CDR1 SGHTA and CDR2 FQGTGA. Trimming removed 5 bases from V and 5 bases from J; junction bases left unmatched: 11. The CDR3 sequence is 15 residues long. The CDR3 reads CASSPSAGGGHEQYF. In DNA, the CDR3 is TGTGCCAGCAGCCCCTCGGCGGGGGGAGGCCACGAGCAGTACTTC.